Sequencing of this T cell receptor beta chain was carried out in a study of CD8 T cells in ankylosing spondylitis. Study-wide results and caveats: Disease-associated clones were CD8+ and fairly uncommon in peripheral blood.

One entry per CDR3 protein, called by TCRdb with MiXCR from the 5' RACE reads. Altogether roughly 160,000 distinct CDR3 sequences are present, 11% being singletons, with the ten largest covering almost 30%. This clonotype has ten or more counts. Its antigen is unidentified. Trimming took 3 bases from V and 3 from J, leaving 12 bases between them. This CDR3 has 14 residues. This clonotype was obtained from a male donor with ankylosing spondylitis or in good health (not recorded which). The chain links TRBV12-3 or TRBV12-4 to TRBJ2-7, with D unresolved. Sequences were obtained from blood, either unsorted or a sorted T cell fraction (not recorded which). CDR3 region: CASSFNPENYEQYF. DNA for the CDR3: TGTGCCAGCAGTTTCAATCCGGAGAACTACGAGCAGTACTTC.